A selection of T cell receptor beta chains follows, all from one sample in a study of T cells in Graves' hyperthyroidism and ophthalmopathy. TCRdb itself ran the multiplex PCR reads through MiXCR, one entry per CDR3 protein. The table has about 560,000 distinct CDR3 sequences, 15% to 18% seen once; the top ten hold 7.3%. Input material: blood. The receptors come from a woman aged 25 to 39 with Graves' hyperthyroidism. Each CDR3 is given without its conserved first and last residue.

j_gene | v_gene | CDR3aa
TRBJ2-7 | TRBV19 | ASSTTSGSYEQY
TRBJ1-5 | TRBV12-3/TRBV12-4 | ASRVGTGNNQPQH
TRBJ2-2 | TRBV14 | ASSHLGQGGTGELF
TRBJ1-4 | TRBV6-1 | ASTEHEKLF
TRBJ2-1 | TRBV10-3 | AISEGALADNEQF
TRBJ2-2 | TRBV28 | ASGWTSGKTGELF
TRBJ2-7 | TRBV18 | ASSPGSRGAGYEQY
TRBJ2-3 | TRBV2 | ASIVLAGTDTQY
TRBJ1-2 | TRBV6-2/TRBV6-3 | ASSQTVSNGYT
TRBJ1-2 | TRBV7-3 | ASSYRRDYGYT
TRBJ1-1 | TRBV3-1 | ASSQTAEAF
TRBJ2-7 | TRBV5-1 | ASSWRSTGTLDYEQY
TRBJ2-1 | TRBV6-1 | ATLGRGEQF
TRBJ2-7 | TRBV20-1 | SARVYGTSGGEQY
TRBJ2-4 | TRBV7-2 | ASSLAPNLKNIQY
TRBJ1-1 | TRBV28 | ASCEAGLRHTEAF
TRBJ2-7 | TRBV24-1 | ATHGKGDSSYEQY
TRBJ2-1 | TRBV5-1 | ASSLEGQGFGEQF
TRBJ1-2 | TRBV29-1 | SVEGTGFGYGYT
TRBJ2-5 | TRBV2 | ASSEGSSFVGETQY
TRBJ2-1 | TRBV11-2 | ASSLDGTSAYNEQF
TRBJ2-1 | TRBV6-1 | ASRLDTPENEQF
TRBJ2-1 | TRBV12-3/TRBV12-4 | ASSPEVEQF
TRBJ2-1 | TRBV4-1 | ASSQEKREGNNEQF
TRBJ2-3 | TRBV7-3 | ASSFGSYRTDTQY
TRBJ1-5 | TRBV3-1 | ASSLGLDQQPQH
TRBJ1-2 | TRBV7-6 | ASSSDMTGYGYT
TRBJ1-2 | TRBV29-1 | SVETTGHYGYT
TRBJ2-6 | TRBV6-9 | ASSYGPRGIVQFSTGANVLT
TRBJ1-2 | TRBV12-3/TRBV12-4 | ASSRVTGIGYT
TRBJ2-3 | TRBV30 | AWTKTPGFPDTQY
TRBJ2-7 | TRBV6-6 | ASSYTGPNPYEQY
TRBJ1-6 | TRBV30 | AWSVQEGYNSPLH
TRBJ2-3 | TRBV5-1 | ASGIAGGDTQY
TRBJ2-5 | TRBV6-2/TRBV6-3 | ASSRPGQANQETQY
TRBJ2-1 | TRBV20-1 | SASGLAGGREQF
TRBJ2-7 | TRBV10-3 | AIRDLTGGSYEQY
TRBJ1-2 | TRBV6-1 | ASSYAPESSYGYT
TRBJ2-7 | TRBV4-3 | ASSQGTGGTYEQY
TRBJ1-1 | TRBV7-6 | ASSVDSALNTEAF
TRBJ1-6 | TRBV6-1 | ASSRGVSSYNSPLH
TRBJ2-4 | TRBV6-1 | ASSINREKGIQY
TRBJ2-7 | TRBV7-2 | ASSGGLNGAEQY
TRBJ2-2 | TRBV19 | ASSTGLAVYRELF
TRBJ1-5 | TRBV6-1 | ASRHRDSNQPQH
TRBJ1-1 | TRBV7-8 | ASSFSQVTEAF